The rows below give T cell receptor beta chains drawn from one sample of a study of cytomegalovirus exposure and HLA in healthy donors. Method: immunoSEQ multiplex PCR; TCRdb's copy keeps in-frame clones and lacks some. The table lists 25,000 to 30,000 clones. Sequencing was done on a sample of PBMCs. The receptors stem from a man aged 25-45 years in good health and CMV-seronegative. CDR3s include the opening cysteine and the closing phenylalanine or tryptophan. The D gene is left open where the match is weak.

v_call	d_call	j_call	cdr3_aa	cdr3_nt
TRBV5-6	TRBD1	TRBJ2-2	CASSPLGTGKRTGELFF	TGTGCCAGCAGCCCGCTCGGGACAGGGAAGCGGACCGGGGAGCTGTTTTTT
TRBV7-9	-	TRBJ2-6	CASSLAVRQGNGANVLTF	TGTGCCAGCAGCTTAGCGGTGCGGCAGGGAAATGGGGCCAACGTCCTGACTTTC
TRBV15	-	TRBJ2-7	CATSRILGAYEQYF	TGTGCCACCAGCAGGATTCTGGGCGCCTACGAGCAGTACTTC
TRBV4-2	TRBD1	TRBJ2-2	CASSTMDRAWDGELFF	TGTGCCAGCAGCACCATGGACAGGGCTTGGGACGGGGAGCTGTTTTTT
TRBV15	-	TRBJ2-1	CATSRQLNEQFF	TGTGCCACCAGCAGACAACTAAATGAGCAGTTCTTC
TRBV6-6	TRBD1	TRBJ1-2	CASRTGQGQGYTF	TGTGCCAGCAGAACCGGACAGGGTCAAGGCTACACCTTC
TRBV19	-	TRBJ2-3	CASSARADTQYF	TGTGCCAGTAGTGCCCGAGCAGATACGCAGTATTTT
TRBV18	-	TRBJ1-1	CASSPDRSFMNTEAFF	TGTGCCAGCTCACCGGACAGAAGCTTCATGAACACTGAAGCTTTCTTT
TRBV29-1	TRBD1	TRBJ2-1	CSIEDPMGKVDRGLLEGNEQFF	TGCAGCATTGAAGATCCTATGGGAAAGGTTGACAGGGGGCTGTTGGAGGGCAATGAGCAGTTCTTC
TRBV19	TRBD2	TRBJ2-1	CASSKAGGPYNEQFF	TGTGCCAGTAGTAAAGCGGGAGGGCCCTACAATGAGCAGTTCTTC
TRBV9	-	TRBJ1-1	CASSVTTLRSGGAEAFF	TGTGCCAGCAGCGTAACTACACTGCGTTCGGGGGGCGCTGAAGCTTTCTTT
TRBV29-1	-	TRBJ2-1	CSAGGGQASYNEQFF	TGCAGCGCTGGGGGGGGACAGGCGTCATACAATGAGCAGTTCTTC
TRBV27	-	TRBJ1-1	CASREGSTEAFF	TGTGCCAGCAGAGAAGGGAGCACTGAAGCTTTCTTT
TRBV19	TRBD2	TRBJ2-1	CASNLADSYNEQFF	TGTGCCAGTAACCTAGCGGATTCCTACAATGAGCAGTTCTTC
TRBV2	-	TRBJ2-1	CASTPGVPNEQFF	TGTGCCAGCACTCCGGGAGTCCCCAATGAGCAGTTCTTC
TRBV6-1	TRBD1	TRBJ1-4	CASSEAGQGDEKLFF	TGTGCCAGCAGCGAGGCCGGACAGGGGGATGAAAAACTGTTTTTT